The 20 T cell receptor beta chains given below trace back to one sample, sequenced in a study of cytomegalovirus exposure and HLA in healthy donors. 60 Vbeta and 13 Jbeta primers were used in PCR. Sequencing was performed with immunoSEQ multiplex PCR; in TCRdb, only in-frame clones are kept and a portion is missing. The sample lists 87,000 or so clones, around 8% occurring once. The sample comprised PBMCs. The receptors come from a middle-aged man in good health and CMV-seronegative.

The rearrangement links TRBV10-3 to TRBJ2-7; no firm D call. Trimming took 7 bases from V and 3 from J, leaving 16 bases between them. This CDR3 has 14 residues. Germline V CDR1 and CDR2: ENHRY, SYGVKD. In nucleotides, the CDR3 is TGTGCCATCAAAGACACCAGTCAAAACTACGAGCAGTACTTC. Amino acid sequence: CAIKDTSQNYEQYF.

This clone was counted at least ten times. The V and J genes are TRBV7-8 and TRBJ2-7, with 10 bases lining up with TRBD1. Germline CDR1 and CDR2: SGHVS and FQNEAQ. The trim removed 4 bases at V and 7 bases at J, leaving 7 bases unmatched. This CDR3 has 14 amino acids. CDR3 protein: CASSYLTGGQEQYF. For the CDR3, the DNA is TGTGCCAGCAGCTACTTGACAGGGGGCCAGGAGCAGTACTTC.

This rearrangement joins TRBV7-3 to TRBJ1-2, with D possibly TRBD1 on 6 matching bases. The CDR3 runs to 14 residues. Germline V CDR1 and CDR2: SGHTA, FQGTGA. V dropped 5 bases and J dropped 6 bases, with 16 bases sitting between them. CDR3 sequence reads: CASSLQPQGNGYTF. DNA of the CDR3: TGTGCCAGCAGCCTACAACCACAGGGTAATGGCTACACCTTC.

The genes are TRBV27 and TRBJ2-1, with a possible D match to TRBD2 (5 bases). V gave up 0 bases and J gave up 6 bases, with 12 bases separating them. The CDR3 is 15 amino acids. Germline values: CDR1 MNHEY, CDR2 SMNVEV (reference sequence). CDR3 loop: CASSLSWTHRNEQFF. The CDR3 DNA is TGTGCCAGCAGTTTATCGTGGACTCATCGCAATGAGCAGTTCTTC.

The chain carries TRBV19 and TRBJ2-3, with D possibly matching TRBD2 (6 bases). This CDR3 has 13 amino acids. V was clipped by 3 bases and J by 5 bases, with 9 bases between them. Germline V gene data show CDR1 as LNHDA and CDR2 as SQIVND (reference sequence). The chain's CDR3 is CASSMGRGDTQYF. The CDR3 DNA reads as TGTGCCAGTAGTATGGGGCGGGGAGATACGCAGTATTTT. The full variable domain, in which reference TRBV19 and TRBJ2-3 provide the parts outside the CDR3, is DGGITQSPKYLFRKEGQNVTLSCEQNLNHDAMYWYRQDPGQGLRLIYYSQIVNDFQKGDIAEGYSVSREKKESFPLTVTSAQKNPTAFYLCASSMGRGDTQYFGPGTRLTVL.

V gene TRBV13 combines with J gene TRBJ2-2; maybe TRBD1 (6 bases). V was shortened by 1 base and J by 4 bases, with 13 bases between the two germline ends. Germline V gene sequence: CDR1 PRHDT, CDR2 FYEKMQ (reference sequence). The CDR3 extends over 16 amino acids. The CDR3 DNA reads as TGTGCCAGCAGCTTAGTCCAAGGGGGTCGCACCGGGGAGCTGTTTTTT. Amino acid sequence: CASSLVQGGRTGELFF. Looking up the rest from reference TRBV13 and TRBJ2-2 gives the full variable domain: AAGVIQSPRHLIKEKRETATLKCYPIPRHDTVYWYQQGPGQDPQFLISFYEKMQSDKGSIPDRFSAQQFSDYHSELNMSSLELGDSALYFCASSLVQGGRTGELFFGEGSRLTVL.

This clone was recorded a few times. This chain links TRBV29-1 with TRBJ2-3; D possibly corresponds to TRBD1 (6 bases). Trimming removed 1 base from V and 3 bases from J, with 11 bases in between. This CDR3 has 14 amino acids. In germline, CDR1 is SQVTM, CDR2 ANQGSEA. Here the CDR3 DNA reads TGCAGCGTTGAAGGACAGGCAATTACAGATACGCAGTATTTT. Translation gives CSVEGQAITDTQYF.

This clone appeared a few times. The chain has TRBV18 and TRBJ1-2; 9 nucleotides agree with TRBD1. Per germline, CDR1 KGHSH and CDR2 LQKENI. V lost 1 base, J lost 1 base, and 10 bases stayed unmatched. The CDR3 spans 18 residues. The CDR3 nucleotides read TGTGCCAGCTCACCACTTTCGTTACCGGGACAGGGTAACTATGGCTACACCTTC. It translates to CASSPLSLPGQGNYGYTF.

This clone was observed a few times. This chain uses TRBV15 with TRBJ1-6; 9 bases are a match to TRBD1. V dropped 3 bases and J dropped 8; count of bases not matched to a gene: 2. This CDR3 has 14 residues. CDR1 and CDR2 (germline): LNHNV, YYDKDF (reference sequence). CDR3 residues: CATSSRTGDSPLHF. The CDR3 coding sequence is TGTGCCACCAGCAGCAGGACAGGGGATTCACCCCTCCACTTT. Full variable domain (missing parts from reference TRBV15 and TRBJ1-6): DAMVIQNPRYQVTQFGKPVTLSCSQTLNHNVMYWYQQKSSQAPKLLFHYYDKDFNNEADTPDNFQSRRPNTSFCFLDIRSPGLGDTAMYLCATSSRTGDSPLHFGNGTRLTVT.

The V gene is TRBV9, the J gene TRBJ2-1; 9 bases map to TRBD1. Germline trimming cut 3 bases from V and 1 base from J; bases unmatched to any gene: 5. Germline V gives CDR1 SGDLS, CDR2 YYNGEE. The CDR3 runs to 16 residues. The CDR3 sequence is CASSDPDRGSYNEQFF. In nucleotides, the CDR3 is TGTGCCAGCAGCGACCCTGACAGGGGGTCCTACAATGAGCAGTTCTTC.

This chain links TRBV6-5 with TRBJ2-1, with TRBD2 matching 8 bases. The CDR3 consists of 15 residues. V trimming: 2 bases; J trimming: 8 bases; junction bases outside the gene matches: 8. CDR1 and CDR2 from the germline V gene are MNHEY and SVGAGI. The CDR3 nucleotides read TGTGCCAGCAGTTACAAGAGCGGGAGCTCGGATGAGCAGTTCTTC. Translating it yields CASSYKSGSSDEQFF.

A few counts support this clone. CDR3 loop: CASSLGGQGTAFF. CDR3 DNA: TGTGCCAGCAGCTTAGGGGGACAGGGGACAGCTTTCTTT. The chain is built from TRBV7-2 and TRBJ1-1; 10 bases fit TRBD1. The CDR3 totals 13 residues. The J segment lost 10 bases and the V segment lost 1 base, leaving 3 bases of the junction unmatched. CDR1 and CDR2 (germline): SGHTA, FQGNSA. Variable domain in full (rest from reference TRBV7-2 and TRBJ1-1): GAGVSQSPSNKVTEKGKDVELRCDPISGHTALYWYRQSLGQGLEFLIYFQGNSAPDKSGLPSDRFSAERTGGSVSTLTIQRTQQEDSAVYLCASSLGGQGTAFFGQGTRLTVV.

In its sample, this clone was seen a few times. The chain couples TRBV7-2 to TRBJ1-3; D not resolved. The ends were cut back, 1 base at V and 4 bases at J, with 8 bases in the middle. Germline CDR1 and CDR2: SGHTA and FQGNSA. The CDR3 consists of 14 residues. As DNA, the CDR3 is TGTGCCAGCAGCTTAGGTTCCCCAGGAAACACCATATATTTT. Protein product: CASSLGSPGNTIYF. The full variable domain, in which reference TRBV7-2 and TRBJ1-3 provide the parts outside the CDR3, is GAGVSQSPSNKVTEKGKDVELRCDPISGHTALYWYRQSLGQGLEFLIYFQGNSAPDKSGLPSDRFSAERTGGSVSTLTIQRTQQEDSAVYLCASSLGSPGNTIYFGEGSWLTVV.

This clone has a handful of counts. Here the CDR3 DNA reads TGTGCCAGCAGTTACCACAGGGCAACCGGGGCCAACGTCCTGACTTTC. Its protein product is CASSYHRATGANVLTF. The genes are TRBV6-5 and TRBJ2-6, with a possible D match to TRBD1 (6 bases). The CDR3 is 16 amino acids. Germline V gene lookup returns CDR1 MNHEY and CDR2 SVGAGI. The V end was cut by 2 bases, the J end by 4 bases, with 12 bases between.

This clone has just a few counts. This sequence joins TRBV6-6 and TRBJ1-1; tentatively, D is TRBD1 (5 bases). The CDR3 contains 14 residues. V shed 6 bases and J shed 0 bases, with 11 bases lying between them. The germline V gene has CDR1 MNHNY and CDR2 SVGAGI (reference sequence). CDR3: CASRPVTVNTEAFF. The CDR3 DNA is TGTGCCAGCAGACCGGTGACAGTGAACACTGAAGCTTTCTTT.

The CDR3 sequence is CASSLQRAGQAPPYEQYF. The CDR3 DNA is TGTGCCAGCAGCCTTCAACGCGCAGGACAGGCGCCCCCCTACGAGCAGTACTTC. The chain carries TRBV11-1 and TRBJ2-7, with TRBD1 matching over 7 bases. From germline, CDR1 is SGHAT and CDR2 FQDESV (reference sequence). This CDR3 has 18 residues. V lost 5 bases, J lost 2 bases, and 18 bases stayed unmatched.

This clone was seen ten or more times. The rearrangement uses TRBV7-9 and TRBJ2-1, with TRBD1 identical over 8 bases. The CDR3 is made up of 14 amino acids. The V and J ends lost 3 bases and 5 bases, in that order; junction bases with no gene match: 3. Germline assignment: CDR1 SEHNR and CDR2 FQNEAQ (reference sequence). In nucleotides, the CDR3 is TGTGCCAGCAGCTTTTACAGGGGGGACAATGAGCAGTTCTTC. It yields the protein CASSFYRGDNEQFF.

This clone has more than one count but fewer than ten. The gene calls are TRBV13 and TRBJ2-1, with 15 bases matching TRBD2. The CDR3 sequence is 19 residues long. Germline trimming cut 4 bases from V and 7 bases from J; bases unmatched to any gene: 14. Per germline, CDR1 PRHDT and CDR2 FYEKMQ (reference sequence). The CDR3 protein is CASSSRRTSGRAVNNEQFF. DNA of the CDR3: TGTGCCAGCAGCTCGCGCAGGACTAGCGGGAGGGCCGTAAATAATGAGCAGTTCTTC.

This clone was counted between two and nine times. V and J are TRBV7-2 and TRBJ2-5, with 7 bases that match TRBD2. The DNA matches TRBJ2-7 better at its end, which makes the J call doubtful. There are 15 residues in the CDR3. CDR1 and CDR2 (germline): SGHTA, FQGNSA. Written as DNA, the CDR3 is TGTGCCAGCAGCTTAACGGCGGGAGCTCGGTACGAGCAGTACTTC. It encodes CASSLTAGARYEQYF.

The chain uses TRBV7-9 and TRBJ1-4; D might be TRBD1 (5 bases). Germline V gene data show CDR1 as SEHNR and CDR2 as FQNEAQ (reference sequence). This CDR3 is built from 13 residues. With 3 bases removed from V and 6 bases from J, the gap between germline ends came to 8 bases. CDR3 amino acids: CASSFSGYEKLFF. DNA of the CDR3: TGTGCCAGCAGCTTTTCAGGGTATGAAAAACTGTTTTTT.